One sample yielded the 21 T cell receptor beta chains listed below, sequenced in a study of cytomegalovirus exposure and HLA in healthy donors. PCR was performed using 60 Vbeta and 13 Jbeta primers. Sequenced by immunoSEQ multiplex PCR; TCRdb stores in-frame clones only, minus some. This sample has 140,000 to 150,000 clones; 78% occur once, and the top ten carry 2.5% to 3.5%. Sequencing was carried out using PBMCs. All receptors derive from a man in his forties in good health and CMV-seropositive.

This clone came up a few times. This sequence joins TRBV25-1 and TRBJ2-2; 8 bases line up with TRBD2. This CDR3 spans 17 amino acids. V shed 3 bases and J 0 bases; nucleotides not matched to a gene: 6. Germline CDR1 reads MGHDK; CDR2 reads SYGVNS. The DNA of the CDR3 is TGTGCCAGCAGTGAGTCTACTAGCGGAGCGAACACCGGGGAGCTGTTTTTT. It codes for CASSESTSGANTGELFF.

Worth noting for this clone: The sample carries other DNA sequences with the same CDR3. The J gene is TRBJ2-7, the V gene TRBV5-4; 7 bases fit TRBD2. Germline trimming cut 0 bases from V and 0 bases from J; bases unmatched to any gene: 3. Germline-derived CDR1 and CDR2 are SGHNT and YYREEE (reference sequence). The CDR3 runs 15 residues. In nucleotides, the CDR3 is TGTGCCAGCAGCTTGGGGCTAGCGGCCTCCTACGAGCAGTACTTC. This codes for CASSLGLAASYEQYF. Together with reference TRBV5-4 and TRBJ2-7, the CDR3 gives the full variable domain: ETGVTQSPTHLIKTRGQQVTLRCSSQSGHNTVSWYQQALGQGPQFIFQYYREEENGRGNFPPRFSGLQFPNYSSELNVNALELDDSALYLCASSLGLAASYEQYFGPGTRLTVT.

CDR3: CASSVVFGRSGNTIYF. In DNA form, the CDR3 reads TGTGCCAGCAGCGTAGTTTTTGGCAGGTCTGGAAACACCATATATTTT. This sequence joins TRBV9 and TRBJ1-3; D is uncertain. The germline V gene encodes CDR1 SGDLS and CDR2 YYNGEE. Trimming pared 0 bases from V and 1 base from J, leaving 11 bases between. This CDR3 spans 16 amino acids.

This clone has only one observation. The CDR3 protein is CASSFRLLAGSGANVLTF. The DNA for the CDR3 is TGTGCCAGCAGTTTTCGACTACTAGCGGGATCTGGGGCCAACGTCCTGACTTTC. V usage is TRBV27 and J usage is TRBJ2-6, with 10 bases fitting TRBD2. This CDR3 region has 18 residues. V shed 3 bases and J 1 base; nucleotides not matched to a gene: 6. CDR1 and CDR2 from the germline V gene are MNHEY and SMNVEV (reference sequence).

J is TRBJ2-2 and V is TRBV15; 7 positions match TRBD2. The germline CDR1 and CDR2 sequences are LNHNV and YYDKDF (reference sequence). The V gene end was trimmed by 1 base and the J gene end by 4 bases; junction bases not matched to a gene: 6. The CDR3 runs to 16 residues. The CDR3 nucleotides read TGTGCCACCAGCAGAGGGGGGGGGAGATCCACCGGGGAGCTGTTTTTT. Protein: CATSRGGGRSTGELFF.

This rearrangement joins TRBV7-2 to TRBJ1-5; D is perhaps TRBD1 (5 bases). CDR3 size: 15 residues. Between the trimmed V and J ends, which lost 5 bases and 0 bases, there was a span of 11 bases. Germline CDR1 reads SGHTA; CDR2 reads FQGNSA. The CDR3 sequence: CASSVAQGSNQPQHF. In DNA, the CDR3 is TGTGCCAGCAGCGTCGCTCAGGGTAGCAATCAGCCCCAGCATTTT.

In this sample, this clone turned up a few times. The chain combines TRBV27 with TRBJ2-6; D unclear. The CDR3 is made up of 15 amino acids. Germline CDR1 MNHEY, CDR2 SMNVEV (reference sequence). Trimming removed 3 bases at V and 2 bases at J, with 8 bases between. Here the CDR3 DNA reads TGTGCCAGCAGTTTTTTTCCAACTGGGGCCAACGTCCTGACTTTC. Amino acids: CASSFFPTGANVLTF.

The rearrangement links TRBV27 to TRBJ1-3; D ambiguous. Germline CDR1 MNHEY, CDR2 SMNVEV (reference sequence). The CDR3 spans 16 residues. With 6 bases removed from V and 0 bases from J, the gap between germline ends came to 15 bases. CDR3 loop: CASSQYSGASGNTIYF. The CDR3 nucleotides read TGTGCCAGCAGCCAATACTCGGGAGCCTCTGGAAACACCATATATTTT.

The genes are TRBV30 and TRBJ2-7, with 16 bases aligning to TRBD2. Per germline, CDR1 GTSNPN and CDR2 SVGIG (reference sequence). After removal of 2 bases from V and 1 base from J, the junction contained 8 bases not matched to a gene. The CDR3 consists of 18 residues. The CDR3 DNA is TGTGCCTGGAGTCCGGGACTAGCGGGAGGGCCCTTTTCCTACGAGCAGTACTTC. Residues: CAWSPGLAGGPFSYEQYF.

Remarks on this clone: One end of the junction fails to match germline, which may point to a read error. The genes are TRBV7-9 and TRBJ2-5; D might be TRBD2 (7 bases). The CDR3 runs 16 residues. Per germline, CDR1 SEHNR and CDR2 FQNEAQ (reference sequence). CDR3 DNA: TGTTCCAGCAGCCCTAGGGGGGGAGTCCTTCAAGAGACCCAGTACTTC. Its translation is CSSSPRGGVLQETQYF.

The V call is TRBV6-5, the J call TRBJ2-5; 10 bases align to TRBD1. The DNA end is more similar to TRBJ2-7, so the J call may be wrong. The CDR3 covers 15 residues. The germline V gene has CDR1 MNHEY and CDR2 SVGAGI. CDR3 bases: TGTGCCAGCAGTTACTCAGGGACAGGGGACTACGAGCAGTACTTC. Protein sequence: CASSYSGTGDYEQYF.

The rearrangement links TRBV5-8 to TRBJ2-2, with 11 bases matching TRBD1. Germline values: CDR1 SGHTS, CDR2 YDEGEE. The CDR3 is 15 amino acids. The V gene end was trimmed by 4 bases and the J gene end by 5 bases; junction bases not matched to a gene: 4. CDR3 region: CASSLRDRGTGELFF. DNA for the CDR3: TGTGCCAGCAGCCTCAGGGACAGGGGGACCGGGGAGCTGTTTTTT.

DNA for the CDR3: TGTGCCAGCAGTACTAGCGGCCGTCAAGAGACCCAGTACTTC. This gives the protein CASSTSGRQETQYF. The V and J genes are TRBV28 and TRBJ2-5; 8 nucleotides agree with TRBD2. This CDR3 contains 14 residues. The V segment lost 5 bases and the J segment 2 bases; nucleotides outside the gene matches: 4. In germline, CDR1 is MDHEN, CDR2 SYDVKM.

The chain carries TRBV6-1 and TRBJ1-2; D not resolved. V gave up 6 bases and J gave up 2 bases, with 10 bases separating them. Germline loops: CDR1 MNHNS, CDR2 SASEGT. The CDR3 loop spans 13 amino acids. CDR3 loop: CASSLQPNYGYTF. The CDR3 DNA reads TGTGCCAGCAGCCTACAGCCCAACTATGGCTACACCTTC.

This chain joins TRBV19 and TRBJ1-2, with 8 bases matching TRBD1. V gave up 3 bases and J gave up 2 bases; unmatched junction bases: 5. CDR3 length: 15 residues. Germline assignment: CDR1 LNHDA and CDR2 SQIVND (reference sequence). In nucleotides, the CDR3 is TGTGCCAGTAGTATTTGGGACAGGAGCAACTATGGCTACACCTTC. It translates to CASSIWDRSNYGYTF.

This clone was counted a few times. V gene TRBV7-9 combines with J gene TRBJ1-1; possibly TRBD1 for D (6 bases). The CDR3 is 13 residues long. The germline V gene has CDR1 SEHNR and CDR2 FQNEAQ (reference sequence). The germline V and J ends were trimmed by 6 bases and 4 bases, with 12 bases remaining between them. The CDR3 DNA reads TGTGCCAGCAGTTTATCAGGGGCCACTGAAGCTTTCTTT. Translated, it gives CASSLSGATEAFF.

The chain carries TRBV27 and TRBJ1-2, with TRBD1 matching over 9 bases. V lost 5 bases, J lost 7 bases, and 5 bases stayed unmatched. The CDR3 is 13 amino acids. Germline V gives CDR1 MNHEY, CDR2 SMNVEV (reference sequence). CDR3 amino acids: CASSPGDRAGYTF. Here the CDR3 DNA reads TGTGCCAGCAGTCCCGGGGACAGGGCTGGCTACACCTTC.

The rearrangement joins TRBV5-1 to TRBJ2-5; 10 bases agree with TRBD2. Germline CDR1 and CDR2: SGHRS and YFSETQ. The V segment lost 5 bases and the J segment 3 bases; nucleotides outside the gene matches: 4. The CDR3 has 14 amino acids. The CDR3 bases are TGCGCCAGCAGTAGCGGGAGGAGGGAAGAGACCCAGTACTTC. Encoded protein: CASSSGRREETQYF.

A note on this clone: A read error may account for a junction end that differs from germline. The chain employs TRBV7-9 and TRBJ2-5; D ambiguous. Per the germline V gene, CDR1 is SEHNR and CDR2 is FQNEAQ (reference sequence). This CDR3 contains 14 residues. This CDR3 is CSSSLVSDQETQYF. For the CDR3, the DNA is TGTTCCAGCAGCTTAGTCTCAGACCAAGAGACCCAGTACTTC.

This clone was seen only once. The sample contains more than one DNA sequence encoding this CDR3. The genes are TRBV5-4 and TRBJ2-7; 8 nucleotides align to TRBD2. This CDR3 comprises 18 residues. CDR1 is SGHNT, CDR2 YYREEE, per germline (reference sequence). V shed 0 bases, J shed 2 bases, and the junction held 13 bases outside the gene matches. CDR3 in amino acids: CASSLGLDGTSGAYEQYF. DNA for the CDR3: TGTGCCAGCAGCTTGGGCCTAGACGGTACTAGCGGAGCCTACGAGCAGTACTTC.

The chain uses TRBV19 and TRBJ2-3; TRBD1 might be the D (5 bases). Germline CDR1 reads LNHDA; CDR2 reads SQIVND (reference sequence). This CDR3 has 15 residues. Trimming stripped 6 bases from V and 1 base from J, with 14 bases between. CDR3 bases: TGTGCCAGTAGGACCGCCCAGGGCCGCACAGATACGCAGTATTTT. This gives the protein CASRTAQGRTDTQYF.